This T cell receptor (beta chain) was documented in a study of CD8+ T cells in alopecia areata. Background on the study: Tofacitinib was taken orally by treated patients, and the dose was 5 to 10 mg twice daily. Study results and caveats: Lesional scalp, especially alopecia totalis/universalis, showed higher clonality than normal scalp.

Germline trimming cut 4 bases from V and 5 bases from J; bases unmatched to any gene: 10. Germline V gives CDR1 SNHLY, CDR2 FYNNEI. The CDR3 loop spans 17 amino acids. This clone was seen once. Its cognate antigen is unknown. Extraction and reverse transcription of RNA yielded cDNA as the sequencing template. Sequencing used immunoSEQ multiplex PCR; TCRdb keeps in-frame clones, though not all of them. This sample has approximately 180,000 clones, with 67% found just once. The V call is TRBV2, the J call TRBJ1-4; TRBD1 aligns across 10 bases. The material was CD8+ T cells sorted from blood, obtained at week 0. The sequence was collected from a human donor with alopecia areata. The CDR3 nucleotides are TGTGCCAGCAGTGTGTCCCGGGACAGGGGTCAGAATGAAAAACTGTTTTTT. Protein: CASSVSRDRGQNEKLFF. The full variable domain, with the rest looked up from reference TRBV2 and TRBJ1-4, is EPEVTQTPSHQVTQMGQEVILRCVPISNHLYFYWYRQILGQKVEFLVSFYNNEISEKSEIFDDQFSVERPDGSNFTLKIRSTKLEDSAMYFCASSVSRDRGQNEKLFFGSGTQLSVL.